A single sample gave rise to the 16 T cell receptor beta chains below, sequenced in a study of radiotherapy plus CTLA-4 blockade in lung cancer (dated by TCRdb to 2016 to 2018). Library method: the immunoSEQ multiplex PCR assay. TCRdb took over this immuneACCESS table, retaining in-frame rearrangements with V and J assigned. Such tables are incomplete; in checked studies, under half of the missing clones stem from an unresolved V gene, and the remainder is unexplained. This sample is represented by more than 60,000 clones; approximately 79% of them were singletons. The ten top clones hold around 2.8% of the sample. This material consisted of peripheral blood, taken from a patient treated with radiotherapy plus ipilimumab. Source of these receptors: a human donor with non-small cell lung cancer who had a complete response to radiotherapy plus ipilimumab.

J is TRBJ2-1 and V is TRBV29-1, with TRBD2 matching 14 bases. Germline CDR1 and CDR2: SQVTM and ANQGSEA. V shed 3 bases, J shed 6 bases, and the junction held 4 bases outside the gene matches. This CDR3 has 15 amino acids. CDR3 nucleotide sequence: TGCAGCGTTGAGCCCGGGACTAGCGGGAGCAATGAGCAGTTCTTC. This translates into CSVEPGTSGSNEQFF.

The CDR3 DNA sequence: TGTGCCAGCAGGGGAGGGCAGCTAGCCAAAAACATTCAGTACTTC. As protein: CASRGGQLAKNIQYF. The V call is TRBV6-5, the J call TRBJ2-4, with 7 bases aligning to TRBD2. V dropped 6 bases and J dropped 0; count of bases not matched to a gene: 5. Germline values: CDR1 MNHEY, CDR2 SVGAGI. CDR3 length: 15 residues.

The CDR3 DNA sequence: TGTGCCAGCAGTTACTTGCCAGGGGCGAACACCGGGGAGCTGTTTTTT. This encodes CASSYLPGANTGELFF. V usage is TRBV6-6 and J usage is TRBJ2-2, with a possible D match to TRBD1 (6 bases). V gave up 1 base and J gave up 0 bases, with 9 bases separating them. This CDR3 is 16 amino acids long. The germline CDR1 and CDR2 sequences are MNHNY and SVGAGI (reference sequence).

The CDR3 loop reads CASALRGFTEAFF. The CDR3 coding sequence is TGTGCCAGTGCCCTTAGGGGCTTCACTGAAGCTTTCTTT. This chain uses TRBV27 with TRBJ1-1; weak D call: TRBD1 (5 bases). The CDR3 covers 13 residues. V was trimmed by 9 bases and J by 4 bases, leaving 15 bases between them. From germline, CDR1 is MNHEY and CDR2 SMNVEV (reference sequence).

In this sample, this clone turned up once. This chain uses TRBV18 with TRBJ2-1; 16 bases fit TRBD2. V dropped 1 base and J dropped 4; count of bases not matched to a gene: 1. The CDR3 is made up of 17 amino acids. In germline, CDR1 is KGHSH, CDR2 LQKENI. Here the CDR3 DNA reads TGTGCCAGCTCACCACGGGGACTAGCGGGAGGGTACAATGAGCAGTTCTTC. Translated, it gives CASSPRGLAGGYNEQFF. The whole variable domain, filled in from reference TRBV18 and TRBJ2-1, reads NAGVMQNPRHLVRRRGQEARLRCSPMKGHSHVYWYRQLPEEGLKFMVYLQKENIIDESGMPKERFSAEFPKEGPSILRIQQVVRGDSAAYFCASSPRGLAGGYNEQFFGPGTRLTVL.

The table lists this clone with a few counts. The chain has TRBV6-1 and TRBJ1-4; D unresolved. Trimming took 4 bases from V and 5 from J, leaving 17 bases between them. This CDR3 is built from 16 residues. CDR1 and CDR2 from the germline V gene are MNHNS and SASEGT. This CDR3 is CASSALGRAGNEKLFF. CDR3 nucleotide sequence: TGTGCCAGCAGTGCCCTAGGGAGGGCGGGCAATGAAAAACTGTTTTTT.

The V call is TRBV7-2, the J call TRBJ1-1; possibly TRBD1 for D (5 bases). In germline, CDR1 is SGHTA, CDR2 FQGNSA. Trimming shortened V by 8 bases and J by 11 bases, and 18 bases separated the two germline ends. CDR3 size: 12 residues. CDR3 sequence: CASGRRGELAFF. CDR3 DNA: TGTGCCAGCGGCCGGCGGGGGGAATTGGCTTTCTTT. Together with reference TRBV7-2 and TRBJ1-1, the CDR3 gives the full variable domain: GAGVSQSPSNKVTEKGKDVELRCDPISGHTALYWYRQSLGQGLEFLIYFQGNSAPDKSGLPSDRFSAERTGGSVSTLTIQRTQQEDSAVYLCASGRRGELAFFGQGTRLTVV.

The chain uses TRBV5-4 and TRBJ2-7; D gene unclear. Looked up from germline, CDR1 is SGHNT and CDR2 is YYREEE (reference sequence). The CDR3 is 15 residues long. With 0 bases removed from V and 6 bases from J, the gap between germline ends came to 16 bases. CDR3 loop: CASSLDRLVVGEQYF. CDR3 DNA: TGTGCCAGCAGCTTGGATCGGCTAGTGGTGGGCGAGCAGTACTTC.

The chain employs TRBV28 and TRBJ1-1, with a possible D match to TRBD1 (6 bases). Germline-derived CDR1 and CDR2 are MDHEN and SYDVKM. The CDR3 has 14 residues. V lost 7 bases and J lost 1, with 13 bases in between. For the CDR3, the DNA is TGTGCCAGCACTAACCGCAGGGGGAACACTGAAGCTTTCTTT. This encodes CASTNRRGNTEAFF.

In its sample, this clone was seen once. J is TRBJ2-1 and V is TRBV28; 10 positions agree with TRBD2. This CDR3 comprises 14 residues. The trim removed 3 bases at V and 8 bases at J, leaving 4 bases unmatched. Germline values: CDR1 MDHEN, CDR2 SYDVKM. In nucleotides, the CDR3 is TGTGCCAGCAGTTTTCCTAGCGGGAGCTATGAGCAGTTCTTC. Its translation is CASSFPSGSYEQFF.

In nucleotides, the CDR3 is TGCGCCAGCAGCCGTTCGCTAGCGGCCGACTTGGGGGAGCAGTACTTC. As protein: CASSRSLAADLGEQYF. The J gene is TRBJ2-7, the V gene TRBV4-1, with 7 nucleotides matching TRBD2. V dropped 4 bases and J dropped 7; count of bases not matched to a gene: 16. The CDR3 sequence is 16 residues long. From germline, CDR1 is MGHRA and CDR2 YSYEKL.

For the CDR3, the DNA is TGTGCCAGCAGCCAAGCCGGCAGGCCTATTTCCTATGGCTACACCTTC. It codes for CASSQAGRPISYGYTF. The V gene is TRBV14, the J gene TRBJ1-2; D not resolved. Trimming stripped 1 base from V and 4 bases from J, with 16 bases between. CDR3 length: 16 amino acids. The V gene's germline CDR1 is SGHDN and CDR2 FVKESK.

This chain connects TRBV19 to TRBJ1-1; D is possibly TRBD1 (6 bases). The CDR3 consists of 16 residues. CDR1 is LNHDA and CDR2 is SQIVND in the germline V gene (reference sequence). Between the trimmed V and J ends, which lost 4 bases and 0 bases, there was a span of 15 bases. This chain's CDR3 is CASSKHRVTVNTEAFF. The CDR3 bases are TGTGCCAGTAGTAAACACAGGGTTACTGTGAACACTGAAGCTTTCTTT.

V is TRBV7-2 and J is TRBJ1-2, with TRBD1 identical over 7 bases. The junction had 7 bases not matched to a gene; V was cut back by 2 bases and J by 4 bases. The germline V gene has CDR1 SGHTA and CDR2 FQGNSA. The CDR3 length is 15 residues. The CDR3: CASSLQTGQPYGYTF. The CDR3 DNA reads TGTGCCAGCAGCTTACAGACGGGACAGCCCTATGGCTACACCTTC.

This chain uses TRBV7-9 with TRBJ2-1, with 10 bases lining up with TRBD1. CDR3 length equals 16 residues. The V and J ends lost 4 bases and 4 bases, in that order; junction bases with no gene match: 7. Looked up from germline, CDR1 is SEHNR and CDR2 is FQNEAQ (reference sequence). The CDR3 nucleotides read TGTGCCAGCAGCTCCTCCCGACAGGGGGCGTACAATGAGCAGTTCTTC. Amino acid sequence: CASSSSRQGAYNEQFF.

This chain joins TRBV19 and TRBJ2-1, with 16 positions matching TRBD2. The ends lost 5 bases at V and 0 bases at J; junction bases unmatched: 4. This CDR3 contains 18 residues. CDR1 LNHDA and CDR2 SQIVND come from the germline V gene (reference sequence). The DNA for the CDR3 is TGTGCCAGTAGTTCGGGACTAGCGGGGGGGAGCTCCTACAATGAGCAGTTCTTC. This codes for CASSSGLAGGSSYNEQFF.